This T cell receptor beta chain was sequenced in a study of shared clonotypes between healthy human individuals. Germline CDR1 reads LNHDA; CDR2 reads SQIVND (reference sequence). Trimming pared 3 bases from V and 5 bases from J, leaving 7 bases between. This CDR3 region has 12 residues. Method: immunoSEQ multiplex PCR; TCRdb's copy keeps in-frame clones and lacks some. The sample lists 2.3 million or so clones, 93% seen once, with 0.39% in the top ten. Concerning this clone itself: Its antigen is unknown. Other DNA sequences of this sample code for an identical CDR3.

Findings and limits, study-wide: Large sequencing depth failed to make sorted-subset sequencing complete, rarefaction showed. Naive CD4 clonotype sharing across a few donors was about 5%.

Sequences were obtained from naive CD4+ T cells from PBMCs. Subset of the sample: CD45RA+ positively selected. The receptor was derived from a man aged 18 to 30 in good health. Some clones in this sample may be carry-over from other donors' samples. This sequence joins TRBV19 and TRBJ2-5, with D perhaps matching TRBD2 (6 bases). The CDR3 sequence is CASSIGGETQYF. CDR3 DNA sequence: TGTGCCAGTAGTATTGGGGGGGAGACCCAGTACTTC.